A few counts support the clone carrying this TCR beta chain. These data belong to a study of blood T cell repertoires in COVID-19. Overall study context: Collection of acute and convalescent COVID-19 samples took place in the United States, Italy and Spain.

Seattle patients were enrolled while actively infected and followed longitudinally. CDR1 is MNHEY and CDR2 is SVGEGT in the germline V gene. The germline V and J ends were trimmed by 2 bases and 1 base, with 15 bases remaining between them. The CDR3 runs 16 residues. Original analysis: Cell counts per sample came from amplifying reference gene primers. Profiling relied on immunoSEQ multiplex PCR, and the TCRdb table lists in-frame clones only, not all of them. The V and J calls and clone size were taken over from that table, and D and trimming were inferred from the DNA. Of just over 250,000 clones detected, about 91% appear once; the ten largest clones hold 2% to 3%.

The V gene is TRBV6-2 or TRBV6-3, the J gene TRBJ2-7, with a tentative D call TRBD1 (7 bases). This TCR derives from a person in their late teens or twenties with COVID-19, enrolled during active disease. Sequenced input: peripheral blood. CDR3 protein: CASSYIGGTVSYEQYF. The CDR3 bases are TGTGCCAGCAGTTACATAGGCGGGACAGTGTCCTACGAGCAGTACTTC.